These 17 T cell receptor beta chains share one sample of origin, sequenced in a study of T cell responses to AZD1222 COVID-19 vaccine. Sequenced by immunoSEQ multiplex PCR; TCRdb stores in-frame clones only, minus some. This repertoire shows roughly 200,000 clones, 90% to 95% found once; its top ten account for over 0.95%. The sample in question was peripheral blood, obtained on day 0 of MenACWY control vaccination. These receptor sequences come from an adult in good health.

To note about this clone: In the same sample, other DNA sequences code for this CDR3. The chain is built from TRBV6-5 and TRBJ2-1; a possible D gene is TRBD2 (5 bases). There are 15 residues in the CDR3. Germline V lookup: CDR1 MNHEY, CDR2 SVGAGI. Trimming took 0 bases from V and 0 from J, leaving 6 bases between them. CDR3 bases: TGTGCCAGCAGTTACTCGGGGAGCTCCTACAATGAGCAGTTCTTC. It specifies CASSYSGSSYNEQFF.

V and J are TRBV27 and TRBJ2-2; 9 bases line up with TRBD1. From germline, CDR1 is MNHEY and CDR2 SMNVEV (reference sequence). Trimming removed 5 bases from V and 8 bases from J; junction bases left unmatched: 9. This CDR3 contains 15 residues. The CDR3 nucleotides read TGTGCCAGCAGTCCCGGGACAGGGTTCGGGGGGGAGCTGTTTTTT. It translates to CASSPGTGFGGELFF.

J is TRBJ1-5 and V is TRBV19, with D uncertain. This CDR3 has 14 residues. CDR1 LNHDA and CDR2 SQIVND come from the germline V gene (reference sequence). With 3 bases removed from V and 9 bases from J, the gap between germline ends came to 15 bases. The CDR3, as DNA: TGTGCCAGTAGTATTAGGGCTGGGGTGAGGCCCCAGCATTTT. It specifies CASSIRAGVRPQHF. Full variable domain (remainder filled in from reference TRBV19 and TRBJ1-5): DGGITQSPKYLFRKEGQNVTLSCEQNLNHDAMYWYRQDPGQGLRLIYYSQIVNDFQKGDIAEGYSVSREKKESFPLTVTSAQKNPTAFYLCASSIRAGVRPQHFGDGTRLSIL.

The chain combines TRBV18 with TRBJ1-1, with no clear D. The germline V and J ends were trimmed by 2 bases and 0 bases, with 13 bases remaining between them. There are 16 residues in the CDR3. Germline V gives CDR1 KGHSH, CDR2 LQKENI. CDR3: CASSPMRPTLNTEAFF. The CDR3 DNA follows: TGTGCCAGCTCACCAATGCGCCCGACCTTGAACACTGAAGCTTTCTTT.

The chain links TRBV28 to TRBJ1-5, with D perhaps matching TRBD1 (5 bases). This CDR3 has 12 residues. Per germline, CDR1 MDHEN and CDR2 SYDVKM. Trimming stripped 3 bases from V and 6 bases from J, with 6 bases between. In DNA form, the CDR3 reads TGTGCCAGCAGTTTCGGGGGTCAGCCCCAGCATTTT. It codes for CASSFGGQPQHF.

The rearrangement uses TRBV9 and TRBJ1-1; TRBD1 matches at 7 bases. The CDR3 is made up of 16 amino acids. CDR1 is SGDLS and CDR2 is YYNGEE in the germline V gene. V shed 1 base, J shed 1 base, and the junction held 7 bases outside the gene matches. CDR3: CASSVKGASRNTEAFF. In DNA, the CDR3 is TGTGCCAGCAGCGTAAAGGGGGCCTCGCGGAACACTGAAGCTTTCTTT.

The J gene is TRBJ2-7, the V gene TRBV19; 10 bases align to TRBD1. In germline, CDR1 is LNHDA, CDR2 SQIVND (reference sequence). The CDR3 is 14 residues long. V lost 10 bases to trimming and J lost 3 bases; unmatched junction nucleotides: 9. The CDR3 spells CATQATGGIYEQYF. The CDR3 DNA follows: TGTGCCACACAGGCGACAGGGGGCATCTACGAGCAGTACTTC.

For the CDR3, the DNA is TGTGCCAGTAGTATAGGGGGCGGGGGCCGGAGCAATCAGCCCCAGCATTTT. It specifies CASSIGGGGRSNQPQHF. The V call is TRBV19, the J call TRBJ1-5, with TRBD1 as a possible D gene (6 bases). CDR1 is LNHDA, CDR2 SQIVND, per germline (reference sequence). Trimming shortened V by 1 base and J by 1 base, and 14 bases separated the two germline ends. This CDR3 spans 17 amino acids. The variable domain in full, completed from reference TRBV19 and TRBJ1-5, reads DGGITQSPKYLFRKEGQNVTLSCEQNLNHDAMYWYRQDPGQGLRLIYYSQIVNDFQKGDIAEGYSVSREKKESFPLTVTSAQKNPTAFYLCASSIGGGGRSNQPQHFGDGTRLSIL.

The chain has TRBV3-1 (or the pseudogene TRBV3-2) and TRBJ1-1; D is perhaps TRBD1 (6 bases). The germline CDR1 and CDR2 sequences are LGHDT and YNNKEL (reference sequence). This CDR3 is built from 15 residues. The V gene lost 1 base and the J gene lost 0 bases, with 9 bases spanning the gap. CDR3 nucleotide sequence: TGTGCCAGCAGCCAAGCCGGACAGATGAACACTGAAGCTTTCTTT. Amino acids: CASSQAGQMNTEAFF.

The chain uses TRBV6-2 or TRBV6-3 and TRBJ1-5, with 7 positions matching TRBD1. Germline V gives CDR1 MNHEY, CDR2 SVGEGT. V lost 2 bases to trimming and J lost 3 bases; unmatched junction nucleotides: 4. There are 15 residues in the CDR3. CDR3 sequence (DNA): TGTGCCAGCAGTTACCTGGGACAGCACAATCAGCCCCAGCATTTT. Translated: CASSYLGQHNQPQHF.

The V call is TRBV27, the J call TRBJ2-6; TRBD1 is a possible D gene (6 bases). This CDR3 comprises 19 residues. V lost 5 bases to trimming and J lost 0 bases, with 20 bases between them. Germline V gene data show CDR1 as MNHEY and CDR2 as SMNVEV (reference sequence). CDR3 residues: CASSQDRPTHNSGANVLTF. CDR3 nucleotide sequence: TGTGCCAGCAGTCAAGACAGGCCGACTCACAACTCTGGGGCCAACGTCCTGACTTTC.

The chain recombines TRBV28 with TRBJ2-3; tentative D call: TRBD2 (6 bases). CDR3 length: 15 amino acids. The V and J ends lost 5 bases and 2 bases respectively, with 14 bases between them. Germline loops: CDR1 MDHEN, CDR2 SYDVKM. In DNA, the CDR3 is TGTGCCAGCAGTCAGACCGGGACTCCCACAGATACGCAGTATTTT. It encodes CASSQTGTPTDTQYF.

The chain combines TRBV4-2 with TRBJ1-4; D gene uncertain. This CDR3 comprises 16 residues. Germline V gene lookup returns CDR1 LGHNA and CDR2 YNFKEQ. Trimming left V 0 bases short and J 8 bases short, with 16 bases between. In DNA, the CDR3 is TGTGCCAGCAGCCAAGATCTTGGTCAGGTGGGAGAAAAACTGTTTTTT. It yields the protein CASSQDLGQVGEKLFF.

The CDR3 sequence is CASGGQGVYEQYF. DNA of the CDR3: TGTGCCAGCGGGGGACAGGGTGTCTACGAGCAGTACTTC. The J gene is TRBJ2-7, the V gene TRBV2; TRBD1 agrees at 9 bases. The CDR3 is made up of 13 amino acids. In germline, CDR1 is SNHLY, CDR2 FYNNEI. The V gene end was trimmed by 8 bases and the J gene end by 3 bases; junction bases not matched to a gene: 5.

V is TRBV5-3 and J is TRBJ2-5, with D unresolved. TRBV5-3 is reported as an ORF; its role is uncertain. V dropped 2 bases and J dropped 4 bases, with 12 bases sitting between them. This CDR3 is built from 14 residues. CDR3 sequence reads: CARSFLASPETQYF. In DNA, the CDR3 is TGTGCCAGAAGCTTTCTCGCATCTCCAGAGACCCAGTACTTC.

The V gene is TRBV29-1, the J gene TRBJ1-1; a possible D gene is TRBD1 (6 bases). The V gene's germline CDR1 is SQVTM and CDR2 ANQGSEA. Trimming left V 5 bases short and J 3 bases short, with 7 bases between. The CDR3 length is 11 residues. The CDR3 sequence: CSVHRDTEAFF. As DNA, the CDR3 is TGCAGCGTTCACAGGGACACTGAAGCTTTCTTT. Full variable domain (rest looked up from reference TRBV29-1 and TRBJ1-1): SAVISQKPSRDICQRGTSLTIQCQVDSQVTMMFWYRQQPGQSLTLIATANQGSEATYESGFVIDKFPISRPNLTFSTLTVSNMSPEDSSIYLCSVHRDTEAFFGQGTRLTVV.

Written as DNA, the CDR3 is TGTGCCAGCTCCACCGGGACAGGGGGCCCCTACGAGCAGTACTTC. Translated: CASSTGTGGPYEQYF. The chain is built from TRBV27 and TRBJ2-7; 12 bases are a match to TRBD1. The ends lost 8 bases at V and 2 bases at J; junction bases unmatched: 7. The CDR3 totals 15 residues. Per the germline V gene, CDR1 is MNHEY and CDR2 is SMNVEV (reference sequence).